These 29 T cell receptor beta chains were sequenced from one sample in a study of shared clonotypes between healthy human individuals. TCRdb's table, derived via immunoSEQ multiplex PCR, lists solely in-frame clones and lacks some. The repertoire includes roughly 760,000 clones, about 74% of them detected once, and roughly 1.7% sits in the top ten. The sample taken for sequencing was memory CD4+ T cells sorted from blood. The subset is: CD45RA-negative fraction. The receptor set was obtained from a woman aged 25 to 39 in good health.

The chain recombines TRBV28 with TRBJ1-1; D possibly corresponds to TRBD1 (5 bases). Germline-derived CDR1 and CDR2 are MDHEN and SYDVKM. V was trimmed by 1 base and J by 10 bases, leaving 10 bases between them. CDR3 length equals 12 residues. The CDR3 is CASSLSRTRAFF. Here the CDR3 DNA reads TGTGCCAGCAGTTTATCCCGGACAAGAGCTTTCTTT. The full variable domain, rest sourced from reference TRBV28 and TRBJ1-1, is DVKVTQSSRYLVKRTGEKVFLECVQDMDHENMFWYRQDPGLGLRLIYFSYDVKMKEKGDIPEGYSVSREKKERFSLILESASTNQTSMYLCASSLSRTRAFFGQGTRLTVV.

This chain joins TRBV7-9 and TRBJ2-6, with 9 bases identical to TRBD1. V was clipped by 5 bases and J by 0 bases; unmatched bases: 8. This CDR3 contains 18 residues. CDR1 is SEHNR and CDR2 is FQNEAQ in the germline V gene (reference sequence). The CDR3 spells CASSRRTGENSGANVLTF. The CDR3 nucleotides are TGTGCCAGCAGCCGCCGGACAGGGGAAAACTCTGGGGCCAACGTCCTGACTTTC.

This clone was seen just once. This sample also contains other DNA sequences that code for the same CDR3. Written as DNA, the CDR3 is TGTGCCAGCAGCTTGGAGGGGAGCTCCTACAATGAGCAGTTCTTC. Translated: CASSLEGSSYNEQFF. V usage is TRBV5-4 and J usage is TRBJ2-1, with D perhaps matching TRBD1 or TRBD2 (5 bases each). Trimming removed 0 bases at V and 0 bases at J, with 7 bases between. This CDR3 contains 15 residues. CDR1 is SGHNT and CDR2 is YYREEE in the germline V gene (reference sequence).

J is TRBJ1-5 and V is TRBV6-5, with D uncertain. CDR1 MNHEY and CDR2 SVGAGI come from the germline V gene. Trimming shortened V by 6 bases and J by 7 bases, and 13 bases separated the two germline ends. CDR3 size: 13 residues. CDR3 in DNA: TGTGCCAGCAGGCCCAGAATGGGACAGCCCCAGCATTTT. Translation gives CASRPRMGQPQHF.

This clone was found a few times. The chain recombines TRBV28 with TRBJ1-4, with 11 nucleotides matching TRBD1. Germline CDR1 reads MDHEN; CDR2 reads SYDVKM. V dropped 8 bases and J dropped 2; count of bases not matched to a gene: 10. CDR3 size: 17 residues. The CDR3 bases are TGTGCCAGCTCATACCGGACAGGGGGCCTCACTAATGAAAAACTGTTTTTT. Translating it yields CASSYRTGGLTNEKLFF.

The J gene is TRBJ2-5, the V gene TRBV6-1; D unresolved. The CDR3 length is 12 residues. Per the germline V gene, CDR1 is MNHNS and CDR2 is SASEGT. Deletions cut 7 bases from V and 5 bases from J, with 11 bases between. The CDR3 protein is CASTNVRETQYF. The DNA of the CDR3 is TGTGCCAGCACGAACGTGAGGGAGACCCAGTACTTC.

The chain carries TRBV7-2 and TRBJ2-7; TRBD2 aligns across 12 bases. Germline-derived CDR1 and CDR2 are SGHTA and FQGNSA. The CDR3 has 17 amino acids. V gave up 5 bases and J gave up 2 bases; unmatched junction bases: 10. The CDR3 nucleotides read TGTGCCAGCAGCCCGGCGGGACTAGCGGGTATCGCCTACGAGCAGTACTTC. Protein product: CASSPAGLAGIAYEQYF. The full variable domain, its missing parts supplied by reference TRBV7-2 and TRBJ2-7, is GAGVSQSPSNKVTEKGKDVELRCDPISGHTALYWYRQSLGQGLEFLIYFQGNSAPDKSGLPSDRFSAERTGGSVSTLTIQRTQQEDSAVYLCASSPAGLAGIAYEQYFGPGTRLTVT.

The genes are TRBV6-1 and TRBJ1-4, with D maybe TRBD1 (5 bases). The ends were cut back, 2 bases at V and 9 bases at J, with 16 bases in the middle. Germline CDR1 and CDR2: MNHNS and SASEGT. The CDR3 spans 15 residues. The CDR3 is CASSELDGAPKKLFF. Written as DNA, the CDR3 is TGTGCCAGCAGTGAACTGGACGGGGCTCCAAAAAAACTGTTTTTT.

As DNA, the CDR3 is TGCGCCAGCAGTCAATCACAGGCCTCTGGAAACACCATATATTTT. It yields the protein CASSQSQASGNTIYF. The chain joins TRBV23-1 to TRBJ1-3; D is possibly TRBD1 (5 bases). TRBV23-1 is an ORF, with its function uncertain. Trimming shortened V by 0 bases and J by 0 bases, and 6 bases separated the two germline ends. This CDR3 has 15 amino acids.

The V gene is TRBV11-2, the J gene TRBJ2-5; 8 bases fit TRBD2. This CDR3 has 15 amino acids. Germline assignment: CDR1 SGHAT and CDR2 FQNNGV. J gave up 0 bases and V 11 bases, and 11 bases lay outside the gene matches. The CDR3 nucleotides are TGTGCCTCCGCCGGGACTAGGAAAAACCAAGAGACCCAGTACTTC. This translates into CASAGTRKNQETQYF.

The sample holds one count of this clone. V and J are TRBV19 and TRBJ1-2; no firm D call. CDR3 length: 14 residues. Trimming cost V 7 bases and J 8 bases, with 20 bases left between them. Germline V lookup: CDR1 LNHDA, CDR2 SQIVND (reference sequence). CDR3 sequence reads: CASIRGRSSGGYTF. DNA for the CDR3: TGTGCCAGTATCCGAGGCAGATCCTCCGGCGGCTACACCTTC.

This clone came up many times. The V gene is TRBV5-4, the J gene TRBJ2-2, with 11 bases matching TRBD1. CDR1 SGHNT and CDR2 YYREEE come from the germline V gene (reference sequence). V shed 3 bases, J shed 6 bases, and the junction held 7 bases outside the gene matches. CDR3 length: 16 residues. The CDR3 region is CASSYVPGQGAGELFF. The CDR3 coding sequence is TGTGCCAGCAGCTATGTCCCGGGACAGGGGGCCGGGGAGCTGTTTTTT. The variable domain in full, completed from reference TRBV5-4 and TRBJ2-2, reads ETGVTQSPTHLIKTRGQQVTLRCSSQSGHNTVSWYQQALGQGPQFIFQYYREEENGRGNFPPRFSGLQFPNYSSELNVNALELDDSALYLCASSYVPGQGAGELFFGEGSRLTVL.

This clone was recorded a few times. The chain couples TRBV10-3 to TRBJ2-2; TRBD2 might be the D (6 bases). The CDR3 consists of 17 residues. Trimming removed 0 bases from V and 0 bases from J, with 11 bases in between. Germline V CDR1 and CDR2: ENHRY, SYGVKD. CDR3 sequence (DNA): TGTGCCATCAGTGAGTCATCGGGCGGGACGAACACCGGGGAGCTGTTTTTT. Translation: CAISESSGGTNTGELFF.

This chain uses TRBV7-9 with TRBJ2-2, with 12 bases fitting TRBD2. Germline V lookup: CDR1 SEHNR, CDR2 FQNEAQ (reference sequence). After removal of 10 bases from V and 7 bases from J, the junction contained 10 bases not matched to a gene. The length of the CDR3 is 15 residues. The DNA for the CDR3 is TGTGCCACACACCCTAGCGGGAGGGCCGGCGGGGAGCTGTTTTTT. Amino acids: CATHPSGRAGGELFF.

This chain links TRBV28 with TRBJ2-7; 10 bases are shared with TRBD1. Germline lookup yields CDR1 MDHEN and CDR2 SYDVKM. CDR3 length equals 15 residues. V dropped 5 bases and J dropped 6; count of bases not matched to a gene: 10. The chain's CDR3 is CASSTYRQGAGEQYF. The CDR3 region has the DNA TGTGCCAGCAGTACTTACCGACAGGGGGCGGGCGAGCAGTACTTC.

The CDR3 DNA is TGTGCCAGCAGCCCGAAATCGGGACAATCAGCGCACAGCTCCTACGAGCAGTACTTC. Translated, it gives CASSPKSGQSAHSSYEQYF. V gene TRBV14 combines with J gene TRBJ2-7, with a tentative D call TRBD1 (6 bases). From germline, CDR1 is SGHDN and CDR2 FVKESK. V lost 4 bases to trimming and J lost 0 bases, with 25 bases between them. The CDR3 is 19 residues long.

This clone has just one count. V gene TRBV28 combines with J gene TRBJ1-5; D uncertain. CDR1 MDHEN and CDR2 SYDVKM come from the germline V gene. V was cut by 5 bases and J by 2 bases, with 13 bases left in between. The CDR3 contains 15 residues. CDR3 region: CASSRTDLRNQPQHF. The CDR3 nucleotides read TGTGCCAGCAGTCGGACGGACTTACGCAATCAGCCCCAGCATTTT.

The chain links TRBV27 to TRBJ1-5; D remains ambiguous. The CDR3 is 13 residues long. Germline assignment: CDR1 MNHEY and CDR2 SMNVEV (reference sequence). The ends were cut back, 5 bases at V and 7 bases at J, with 12 bases in the middle. CDR3 protein: CASSRTRHQPQHF. In DNA, the CDR3 is TGTGCCAGCAGTCGGACCCGCCACCAGCCCCAGCATTTT.

This rearrangement joins TRBV28 to TRBJ2-1; D ambiguous. Germline CDR1 is MDHEN and CDR2 is SYDVKM. Trimming cost V 5 bases and J 3 bases, with 5 bases left between them. The CDR3 is 12 residues long. The CDR3 nucleotides read TGTGCCAGCAGTCAAATCTACAATGAGCAGTTCTTC. Protein: CASSQIYNEQFF. The full variable domain, rest sourced from reference TRBV28 and TRBJ2-1, is DVKVTQSSRYLVKRTGEKVFLECVQDMDHENMFWYRQDPGLGLRLIYFSYDVKMKEKGDIPEGYSVSREKKERFSLILESASTNQTSMYLCASSQIYNEQFFGPGTRLTVL.

V is TRBV29-1 and J is TRBJ2-7; possibly TRBD1 for D (6 bases). The CDR3 spans 11 residues. V lost 4 bases, J lost 9 bases, and 13 bases lay in between. From germline, CDR1 is SQVTM and CDR2 ANQGSEA. CDR3 nucleotide sequence: TGCAGCGTTGTTGTCGGACAGCGGCAGTACTTC. Its protein is CSVVVGQRQYF.

The chain links TRBV10-3 to TRBJ2-3; D might be TRBD1 (6 bases). CDR3 length: 15 amino acids. Trimming shortened V by 5 bases and J by 2 bases, and 14 bases separated the two germline ends. CDR1 is ENHRY, CDR2 SYGVKD, per germline. CDR3 region: CAISKRTEFTDTQYF. In DNA form, the CDR3 reads TGTGCCATCAGTAAGCGGACAGAATTCACAGATACGCAGTATTTT.

In its sample, this clone was seen a few times. The same CDR3 also results from other DNA sequences found in this sample. This CDR3 reads CASSERGSNYEQYF. As DNA, the CDR3 is TGTGCCAGCAGTGAACGGGGATCAAACTACGAGCAGTACTTC. The chain couples TRBV2 to TRBJ2-7; tentative D call: TRBD2 (5 bases). Germline V gives CDR1 SNHLY, CDR2 FYNNEI. V was clipped by 2 bases and J by 3 bases, with 11 bases between them. The CDR3 is 14 amino acids.

The chain combines TRBV30 with TRBJ2-3; 8 bases agree with TRBD2. From germline, CDR1 is GTSNPN and CDR2 SVGIG (reference sequence). This CDR3 is 14 amino acids long. The junction had 0 bases not matched to a gene; V was cut back by 0 bases and J by 1 base. The CDR3 DNA reads as TGTGCCTGGAGTGTTAGCGGGGGCACAGATACGCAGTATTTT. Protein product: CAWSVSGGTDTQYF.

The chain couples TRBV6-1 to TRBJ2-7, with TRBD2 identical over 12 bases. This CDR3 has 13 residues. The junction had 9 bases not matched to a gene; V was cut back by 11 bases and J by 7 bases. Germline V gives CDR1 MNHNS, CDR2 SASEGT. As DNA, the CDR3 is TGTGCCTCAGCTTCTAGCGGGAGGGGGGAGCAGTACTTC. Translated, it gives CASASSGRGEQYF.

This clone was picked up one time. The chain links TRBV2 to TRBJ1-2; 8 positions agree with TRBD1. The germline V gene has CDR1 SNHLY and CDR2 FYNNEI. The trim removed 4 bases at V and 7 bases at J, leaving 11 bases unmatched. CDR3 length: 15 residues. CDR3 residues: CASSVQGAPSGGYTF. Here the CDR3 DNA reads TGTGCCAGCAGTGTTCAGGGGGCGCCTTCAGGTGGCTACACCTTC.

The table lists this clone with a count of one. The CDR3 reads CASSRLPSSSYNEQFF. The CDR3 nucleotides are TGTGCCAGCAGCCGCCTACCGTCAAGCTCCTACAATGAGCAGTTCTTC. The rearrangement joins TRBV4-2 to TRBJ2-1, with D unresolved. The ends were cut back, 4 bases at V and 0 bases at J, with 13 bases in the middle. Per germline, CDR1 LGHNA and CDR2 YNFKEQ. The CDR3 extends over 16 amino acids.

This chain uses TRBV25-1 with TRBJ2-2; 10 positions agree with TRBD1. The V and J ends lost 2 bases and 6 bases, in that order; junction bases with no gene match: 9. Germline-derived CDR1 and CDR2 are MGHDK and SYGVNS. The CDR3 covers 17 residues. The CDR3 region is CASSEGPKTGGPGELFF. The CDR3 coding sequence is TGTGCCAGCAGTGAAGGCCCAAAGACAGGGGGCCCCGGGGAGCTGTTTTTT.

A few counts support this clone. The J gene is TRBJ2-5, the V gene TRBV29-1; a possible D gene is TRBD2 (6 bases). CDR1 SQVTM and CDR2 ANQGSEA come from the germline V gene. Trimming cost V 0 bases and J 4 bases, with 12 bases left between them. This CDR3 comprises 14 residues. CDR3 DNA sequence: TGCAGCGTTGAAGATGTCCCGGGGGTAGAGACCCAGTACTTC. Translating gives CSVEDVPGVETQYF.

The chain links TRBV6-5 to TRBJ2-1; 9 bases agree with TRBD1. The V segment lost 6 bases and the J segment 4 bases; nucleotides outside the gene matches: 7. The CDR3 is 15 residues long. Germline V gives CDR1 MNHEY, CDR2 SVGAGI. CDR3 region: CASSSDRGKYNEQFF. CDR3 sequence (DNA): TGTGCCAGCAGCTCGGACAGGGGAAAATACAATGAGCAGTTCTTC.